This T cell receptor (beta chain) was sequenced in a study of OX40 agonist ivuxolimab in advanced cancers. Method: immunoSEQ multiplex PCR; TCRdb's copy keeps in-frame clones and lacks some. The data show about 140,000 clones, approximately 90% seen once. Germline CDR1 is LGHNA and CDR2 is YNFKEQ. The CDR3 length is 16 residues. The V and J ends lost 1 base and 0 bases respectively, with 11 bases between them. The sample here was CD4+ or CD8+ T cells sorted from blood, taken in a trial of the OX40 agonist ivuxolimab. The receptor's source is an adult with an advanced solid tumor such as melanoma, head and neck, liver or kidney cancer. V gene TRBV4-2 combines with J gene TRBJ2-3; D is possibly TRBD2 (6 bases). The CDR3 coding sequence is TGTGCCAGCAGCCAAGGGGGGGTACCTAGCACAGATACGCAGTATTTT. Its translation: CASSQGGVPSTDTQYF.